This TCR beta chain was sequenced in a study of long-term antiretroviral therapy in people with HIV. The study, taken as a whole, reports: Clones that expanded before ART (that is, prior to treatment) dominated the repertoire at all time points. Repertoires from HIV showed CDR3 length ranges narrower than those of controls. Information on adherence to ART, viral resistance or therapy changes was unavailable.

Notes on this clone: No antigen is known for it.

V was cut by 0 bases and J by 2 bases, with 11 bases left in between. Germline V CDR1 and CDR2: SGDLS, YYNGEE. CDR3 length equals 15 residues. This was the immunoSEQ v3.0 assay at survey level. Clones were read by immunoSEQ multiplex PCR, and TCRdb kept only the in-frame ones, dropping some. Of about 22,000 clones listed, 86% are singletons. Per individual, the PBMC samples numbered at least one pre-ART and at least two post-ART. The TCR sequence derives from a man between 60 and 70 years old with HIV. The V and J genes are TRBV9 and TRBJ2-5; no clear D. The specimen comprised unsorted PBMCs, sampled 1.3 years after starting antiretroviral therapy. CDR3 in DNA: TGTGCCAGCAGCGTAGCTACGGCTGTGCAAGAGACCCAGTACTTC. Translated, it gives CASSVATAVQETQYF. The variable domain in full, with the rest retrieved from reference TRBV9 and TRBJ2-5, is DSGVTQTPKHLITATGQRVTLRCSPRSGDLSVYWYQQSLDQGLQFLIQYYNGEERAKGNILERFSAQQFPDLHSELNLSSLELGDSALYFCASSVATAVQETQYFGPGTRLLVL.